These 18 T cell receptor beta chains came from one sample sequenced in a study of T cells in Graves' hyperthyroidism and ophthalmopathy. What was amplified from RNA transcripts were TCR beta CDR3 regions. HTBI primers drove first-round RT-PCR of the TCR CDR3. TCRdb reprocessed the multiplex PCR reads with MiXCR, giving one entry per CDR3 protein. This sample has about 300,000 distinct CDR3 sequences, with around 25% found just once. Sequenced: blood. The origin of the receptors is a man aged 40-49 years with Graves' hyperthyroidism that later progressed to Graves' ophthalmopathy.

V usage is TRBV6-1 and J usage is TRBJ1-5; D unclear. V lost 6 bases and J 4 bases, leaving 7 bases between the germline ends. The CDR3 runs to 12 residues. The V gene's germline CDR1 is MNHNS and CDR2 SASEGT. The CDR3 coding sequence is TGTGCCAGCAGGCAGCCAAATCAGCCCCAGCATTTT. As protein: CASRQPNQPQHF.

The V and J genes are TRBV28 and TRBJ1-2, with 11 bases that match TRBD1. This CDR3 contains 16 residues. After removal of 2 bases from V and 4 bases from J, the junction contained 6 bases not matched to a gene. Germline V lookup: CDR1 MDHEN, CDR2 SYDVKM. The CDR3: CASSLRGTGGLYGYTF. The CDR3 DNA is TGTGCCAGCAGTTTAAGGGGGACAGGGGGACTCTATGGCTACACCTTC.

This clonotype appeared many times. At one of its ends the junction is not consistent with the germline gene, which may arise from a read error. This chain joins TRBV24-1 and TRBJ1-2, with D unresolved. Germline V gives CDR1 KGHDR, CDR2 SFDVKD. This CDR3 region has 13 residues. The CDR3 region is CATSDLATGGYIF. In DNA form, the CDR3 reads TGTGCCACCAGTGATTTGGCGACGGGTGGCTACATCTTC.

The chain joins TRBV7-2 to TRBJ2-7; 10 bases match TRBD1. The CDR3 is made up of 15 amino acids. Germline values: CDR1 SGHTA, CDR2 FQGNSA. Trimming removed 4 bases from V and 3 bases from J; junction bases left unmatched: 6. Here the CDR3 reads CASSSPRDRGYEQYF. DNA for the CDR3: TGTGCCAGCAGCTCCCCCCGGGACAGGGGCTACGAGCAGTACTTC.

This chain connects TRBV27 to TRBJ1-1; D is unresolved. Germline assignment: CDR1 MNHEY and CDR2 SMNVEV (reference sequence). CDR3 length: 14 residues. Trimming stripped 4 bases from V and 4 bases from J, with 13 bases between. For the CDR3, the DNA is TGTGCCAGCAGTTCACCACAGAGAGGCACTGAAGCTTTCTTT. Translating it yields CASSSPQRGTEAFF.

This chain connects TRBV28 to TRBJ1-1; 9 bases line up with TRBD1. This CDR3 region has 12 residues. CDR1 and CDR2 from the germline V gene are MDHEN and SYDVKM. Germline trimming cut 5 bases from V and 12 bases from J; bases unmatched to any gene: 7. CDR3 DNA: TGTGCCAGCAGTCCGGGGGACAGGGCATCTTTCTTT. This encodes CASSPGDRASFF.

This clonotype appeared many times. The V and J genes are TRBV5-8 and TRBJ1-5; D might be TRBD1 (5 bases). The CDR3 has 16 residues. With 4 bases removed from V and 3 bases from J, the gap between germline ends came to 17 bases. The germline gives CDR1 SGHTS, CDR2 YDEGEE. The chain's CDR3 is CASSGVMGQPNQPQHF. Here the CDR3 DNA reads TGTGCCAGCAGCGGGGTAATGGGGCAGCCCAATCAGCCCCAGCATTTT.

This clonotype was seen ten or more times. The junction departs from the called germline gene at one end, perhaps through a read error. This chain joins TRBV19 and TRBJ1-1, with no clear D. This CDR3 comprises 14 residues. CDR1 LNHDA and CDR2 SQIVND come from the germline V gene (reference sequence). CDR3 bases: TGTGCCAGTAGTAACTCTATTAAAAACACTGGAGCTTTCTTT. Amino acids: CASSNSIKNTGAFF.

The gene calls are TRBV28 and TRBJ1-2; D unresolved. Trimming left V 6 bases short and J 3 bases short, with 8 bases between. The CDR3 extends over 12 amino acids. Germline V gene sequence: CDR1 MDHEN, CDR2 SYDVKM. The CDR3: CASRERDYGYTF. The CDR3 DNA reads TGTGCCAGCAGAGAGCGAGACTATGGCTACACCTTC.

This clonotype was counted at least ten times. The chain joins TRBV2 to TRBJ1-1, with unresolved D. This CDR3 is 9 amino acids long. The germline gives CDR1 SNHLY, CDR2 FYNNEI. Deletions cut 11 bases from V and 8 bases from J, with 9 bases between. The CDR3 loop reads CAVTLEAFF. The DNA for the CDR3 is TGTGCCGTTACCCTGGAAGCTTTCTTT.

The sample holds many counts of this clonotype. CDR3 sequence (DNA): TGTGCCAGCTCAGCAAATCGGGACAGGGGCGAGTACTTC. It codes for CASSANRDRGEYF. V is TRBV18 and J is TRBJ2-7; 10 bases are a match to TRBD1. This CDR3 has 13 amino acids. Trimming cost V 5 bases and J 11 bases; bases outside gene matches: 9. Germline V gives CDR1 KGHSH, CDR2 LQKENI.

In its sample, this clonotype was seen a few times. The CDR3 region is CASSVSDHGDEQYF. CDR3 coding DNA: TGTGCCAGCAGCGTCTCCGACCATGGGGACGAGCAGTACTTC. The chain joins TRBV9 to TRBJ2-7; D remains unclear. Trimming took 2 bases from V and 5 from J, leaving 14 bases between them. The germline gives CDR1 SGDLS, CDR2 YYNGEE. The CDR3 is made up of 14 amino acids.

The chain is built from TRBV20-1 and TRBJ1-2, with D perhaps TRBD1 (5 bases). The CDR3 covers 13 residues. Trimming removed 0 bases at V and 4 bases at J, with 9 bases between. Germline CDR1 reads DFQATT; CDR2 reads SNEGSKA (reference sequence). The CDR3, as DNA: TGCAGTGCTAGAGACGGGGGGACCTATGGCTACACCTTC. Its protein product is CSARDGGTYGYTF.

This clonotype has more than one count but fewer than ten. The gene calls are TRBV6-5 and TRBJ2-7; D is undetermined. Between the trimmed V and J ends, which lost 5 bases and 3 bases, there was a span of 11 bases. This CDR3 has 13 residues. From germline, CDR1 is MNHEY and CDR2 SVGAGI. This chain's CDR3 is CASSNLDNYEQYF. In nucleotides, the CDR3 is TGTGCCAGCAGTAACCTCGACAACTACGAGCAGTACTTC.

The rearrangement uses TRBV12-3 or TRBV12-4 and TRBJ2-2; 7 bases map to TRBD2. J gave up 0 bases and V 7 bases, and 8 bases lay outside the gene matches. This CDR3 spans 16 amino acids. In nucleotides, the CDR3 is TGTGCCAGCACGATGACGGGACTATCGAACACCGGGGAGCTGTTTTTT. As protein: CASTMTGLSNTGELFF.

This clonotype was counted at least ten times. The CDR3 DNA sequence: TGTGCCTGGAGTGTACCTGGGCAAGAGACCCAGTACTTC. This gives the protein CAWSVPGQETQYF. The chain employs TRBV30 and TRBJ2-5; D is ambiguous. Germline values: CDR1 GTSNPN, CDR2 SVGIG (reference sequence). The CDR3 has 13 residues. Trimming stripped 0 bases from V and 2 bases from J, with 7 bases between.

This clonotype has a count of ten or more. The chain uses TRBV6-5 and TRBJ2-7; D not resolved. Looked up from germline, CDR1 is MNHEY and CDR2 is SVGAGI. Deletions cut 4 bases from V and 3 bases from J, with 7 bases between. CDR3 size: 12 residues. This chain's CDR3 is CASSSNGYEQYF. DNA of the CDR3: TGTGCCAGCAGTTCCAACGGCTACGAGCAGTACTTC.

This clonotype was counted many times. This chain connects TRBV6-1 to TRBJ1-1; D possibly corresponds to TRBD1 (6 bases). The CDR3 runs 15 residues. V lost 3 bases and J lost 5, with 16 bases in between. Germline CDR1 and CDR2: MNHNS and SASEGT. CDR3 region: CASSEIGGRRTEAFF. The CDR3 DNA follows: TGTGCCAGCAGTGAGATTGGGGGGCGACGGACTGAAGCTTTCTTT.